The sequence of this T cell receptor beta chain was determined in a study of CD8 T cells in ankylosing spondylitis. About this clonotype: Its antigen is unidentified.

Study conclusions and caveats: For ankylosing spondylitis blood, a TCR beta motif of eight or nine highly homologous variants appeared characteristic. Matched synovial fluid from ankylosing spondylitis patients was reported to be enriched for disease-linked clones. Earlier work had already found some motif variants in reactive arthritis synovial fluid and blood.

Using quantitative 5'-RACE with molecular barcodes, the authors made TCR beta libraries. TCRdb reprocessed the 5' RACE reads via MiXCR and lists one record per CDR3 protein. The top ten clones hold 0.6% to 0.75% of a sample with about 250,000 distinct CDR3 sequences, 20% to 30% of them seen once. Germline-derived CDR1 and CDR2 are LNHNV and YYDKDF (reference sequence). V gave up 0 bases and J gave up 3 bases, with 12 bases separating them. This CDR3 has 16 amino acids. This chain joins TRBV15 and TRBJ2-1; D not resolved. This receptor was identified in a male donor with ankylosing spondylitis or in good health (not recorded which). Material for sequencing was blood, either unsorted or a sorted T cell fraction (not recorded which). CDR3 DNA: TGTGCCACCAGCAGAGATGTGAGACCCGGCTACAATGAGCAGTTCTTC. It yields the protein CATSRDVRPGYNEQFF.